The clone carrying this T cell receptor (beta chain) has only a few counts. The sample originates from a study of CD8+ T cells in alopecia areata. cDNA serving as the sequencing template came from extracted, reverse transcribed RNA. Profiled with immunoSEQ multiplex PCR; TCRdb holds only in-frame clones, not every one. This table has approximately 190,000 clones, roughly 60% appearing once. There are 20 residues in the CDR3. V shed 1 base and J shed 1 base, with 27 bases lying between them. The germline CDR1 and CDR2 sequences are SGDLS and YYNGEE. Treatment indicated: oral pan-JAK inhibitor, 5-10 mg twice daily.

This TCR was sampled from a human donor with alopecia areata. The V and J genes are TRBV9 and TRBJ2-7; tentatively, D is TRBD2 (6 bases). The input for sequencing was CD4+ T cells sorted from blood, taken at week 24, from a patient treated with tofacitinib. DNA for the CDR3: TGTGCCAGCAGCGTAACGGCGAGAGGGGTACTAGGGACTGGATCCTACGAGCAGTACTTC. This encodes CASSVTARGVLGTGSYEQYF.